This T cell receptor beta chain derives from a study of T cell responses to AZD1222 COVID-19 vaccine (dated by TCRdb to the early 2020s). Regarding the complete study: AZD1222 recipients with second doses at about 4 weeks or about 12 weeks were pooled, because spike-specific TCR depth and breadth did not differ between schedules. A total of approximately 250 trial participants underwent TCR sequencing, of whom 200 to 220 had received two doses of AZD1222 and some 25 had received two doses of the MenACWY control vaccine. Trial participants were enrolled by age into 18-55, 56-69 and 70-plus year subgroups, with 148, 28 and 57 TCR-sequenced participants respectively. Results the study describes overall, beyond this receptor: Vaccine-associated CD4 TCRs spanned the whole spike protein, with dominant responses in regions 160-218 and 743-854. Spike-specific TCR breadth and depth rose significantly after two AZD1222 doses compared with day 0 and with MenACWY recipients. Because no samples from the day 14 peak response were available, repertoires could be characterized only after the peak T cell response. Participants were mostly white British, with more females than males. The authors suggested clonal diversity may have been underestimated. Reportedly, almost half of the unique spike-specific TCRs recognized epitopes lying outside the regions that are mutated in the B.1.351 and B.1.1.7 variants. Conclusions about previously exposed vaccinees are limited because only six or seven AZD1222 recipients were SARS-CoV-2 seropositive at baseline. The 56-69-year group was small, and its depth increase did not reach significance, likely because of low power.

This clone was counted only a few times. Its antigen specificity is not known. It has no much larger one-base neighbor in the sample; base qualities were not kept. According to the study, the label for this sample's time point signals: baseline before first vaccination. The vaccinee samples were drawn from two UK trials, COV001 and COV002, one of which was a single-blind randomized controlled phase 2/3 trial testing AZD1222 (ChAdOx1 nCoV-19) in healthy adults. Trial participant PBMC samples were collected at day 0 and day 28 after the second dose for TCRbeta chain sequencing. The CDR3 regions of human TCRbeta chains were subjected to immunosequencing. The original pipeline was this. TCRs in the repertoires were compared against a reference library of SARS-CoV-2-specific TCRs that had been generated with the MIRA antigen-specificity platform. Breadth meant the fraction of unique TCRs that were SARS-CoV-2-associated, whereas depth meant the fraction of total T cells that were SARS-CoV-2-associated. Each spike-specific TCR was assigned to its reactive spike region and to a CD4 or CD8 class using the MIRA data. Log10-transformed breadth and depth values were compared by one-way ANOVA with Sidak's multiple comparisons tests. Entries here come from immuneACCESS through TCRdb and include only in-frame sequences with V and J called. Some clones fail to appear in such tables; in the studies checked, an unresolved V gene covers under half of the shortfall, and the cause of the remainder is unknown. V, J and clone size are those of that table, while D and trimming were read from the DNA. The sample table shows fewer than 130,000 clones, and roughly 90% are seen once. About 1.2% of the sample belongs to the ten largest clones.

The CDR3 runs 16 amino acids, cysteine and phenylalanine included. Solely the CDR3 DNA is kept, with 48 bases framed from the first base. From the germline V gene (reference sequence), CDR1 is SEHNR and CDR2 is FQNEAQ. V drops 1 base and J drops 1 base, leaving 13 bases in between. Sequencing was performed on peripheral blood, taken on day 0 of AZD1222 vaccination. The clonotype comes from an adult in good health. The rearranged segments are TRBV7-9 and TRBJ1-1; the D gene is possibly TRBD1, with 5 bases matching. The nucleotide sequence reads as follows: TGTGCCAGCAGCTTAGATGTCGGGGCAGGGAACACTGAAGCTTTCTTT. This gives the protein CASSLDVGAGNTEAFF.